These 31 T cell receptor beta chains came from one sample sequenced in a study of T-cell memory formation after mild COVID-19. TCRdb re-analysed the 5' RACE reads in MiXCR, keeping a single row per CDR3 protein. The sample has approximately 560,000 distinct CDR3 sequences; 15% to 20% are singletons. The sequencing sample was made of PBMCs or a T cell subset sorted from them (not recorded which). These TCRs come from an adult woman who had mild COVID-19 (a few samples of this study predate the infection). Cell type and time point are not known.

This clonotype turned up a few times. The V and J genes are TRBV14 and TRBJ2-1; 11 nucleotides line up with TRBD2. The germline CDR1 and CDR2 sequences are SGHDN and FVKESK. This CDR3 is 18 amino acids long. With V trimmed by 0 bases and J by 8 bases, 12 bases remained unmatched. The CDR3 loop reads CASSQEVPETSGIYEQFF. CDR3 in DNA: TGTGCCAGCAGCCAAGAGGTTCCAGAGACTAGCGGGATCTATGAGCAGTTCTTC.

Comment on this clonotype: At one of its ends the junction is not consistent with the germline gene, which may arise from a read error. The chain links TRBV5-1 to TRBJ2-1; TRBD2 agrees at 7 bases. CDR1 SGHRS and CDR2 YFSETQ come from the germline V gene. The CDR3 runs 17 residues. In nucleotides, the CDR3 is TGCGCCAGCAGCTTACACCTAGCGGTTAGCTCCTACCATGAGCAGTTCTTC. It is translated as CASSLHLAVSSYHEQFF.

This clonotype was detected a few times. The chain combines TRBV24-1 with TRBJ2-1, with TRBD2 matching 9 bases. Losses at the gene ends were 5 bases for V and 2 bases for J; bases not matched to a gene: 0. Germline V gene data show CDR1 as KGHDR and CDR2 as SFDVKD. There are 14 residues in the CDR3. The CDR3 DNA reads TGTGCCACCAGTGGGACTAGCGCCTACAATGAGCAGTTCTTC. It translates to CATSGTSAYNEQFF.

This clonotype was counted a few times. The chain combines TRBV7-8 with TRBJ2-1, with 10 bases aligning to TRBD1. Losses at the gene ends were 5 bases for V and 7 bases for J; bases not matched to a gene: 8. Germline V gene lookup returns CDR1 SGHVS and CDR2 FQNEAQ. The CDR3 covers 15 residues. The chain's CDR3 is CASSRRQGAGNEQFF. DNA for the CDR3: TGTGCCAGCAGCCGACGACAGGGGGCGGGGAATGAGCAGTTCTTC.

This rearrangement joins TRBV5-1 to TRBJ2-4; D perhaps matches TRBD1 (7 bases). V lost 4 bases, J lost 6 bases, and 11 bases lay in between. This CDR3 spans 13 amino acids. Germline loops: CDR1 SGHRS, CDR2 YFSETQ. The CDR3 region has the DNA TGCGCCAGCAGCCCGGGGGACAGAAACATTCAGTACTTC. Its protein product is CASSPGDRNIQYF.

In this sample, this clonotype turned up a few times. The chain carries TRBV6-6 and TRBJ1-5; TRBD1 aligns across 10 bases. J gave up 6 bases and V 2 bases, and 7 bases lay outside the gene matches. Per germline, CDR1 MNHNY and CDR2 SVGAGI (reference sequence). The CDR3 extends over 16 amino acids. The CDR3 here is CASSYQKRDRGQPQHF. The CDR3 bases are TGTGCCAGCAGTTACCAGAAGCGGGACAGGGGTCAGCCCCAGCATTTT.

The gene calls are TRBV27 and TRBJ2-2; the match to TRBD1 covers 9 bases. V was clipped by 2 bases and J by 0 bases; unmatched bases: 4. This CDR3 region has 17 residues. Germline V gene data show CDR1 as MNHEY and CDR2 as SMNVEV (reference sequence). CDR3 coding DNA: TGTGCCAGCAGTTTAAGGAGGGACAGGGCGAACACCGGGGAGCTGTTTTTT. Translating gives CASSLRRDRANTGELFF.

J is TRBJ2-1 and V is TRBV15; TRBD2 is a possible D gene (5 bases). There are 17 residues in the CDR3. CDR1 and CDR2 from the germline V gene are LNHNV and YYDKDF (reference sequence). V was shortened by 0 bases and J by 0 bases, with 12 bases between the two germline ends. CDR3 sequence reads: CATSRERGLGSYNEQFF. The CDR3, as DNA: TGTGCCACCAGCAGAGAACGCGGGTTAGGCTCCTACAATGAGCAGTTCTTC.

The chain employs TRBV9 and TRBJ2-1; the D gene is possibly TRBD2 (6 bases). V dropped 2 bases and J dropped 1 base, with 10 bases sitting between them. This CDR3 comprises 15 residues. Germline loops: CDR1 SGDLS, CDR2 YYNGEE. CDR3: CASSVEGRSYNEQFF. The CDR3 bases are TGTGCCAGCAGCGTGGAGGGAAGGTCCTACAATGAGCAGTTCTTC.

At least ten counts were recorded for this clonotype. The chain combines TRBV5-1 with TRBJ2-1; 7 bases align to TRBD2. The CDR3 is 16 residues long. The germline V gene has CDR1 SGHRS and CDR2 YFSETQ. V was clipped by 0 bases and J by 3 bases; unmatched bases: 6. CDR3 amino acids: CASSLEGRGSYNEQFF. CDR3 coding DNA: TGCGCCAGCAGCTTGGAGGGGAGGGGAAGCTACAATGAGCAGTTCTTC. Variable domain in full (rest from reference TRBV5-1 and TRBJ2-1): KAGVTQTPRYLIKTRGQQVTLSCSPISGHRSVSWYQQTPGQGLQFLFEYFSETQRNKGNFPGRFSGRQFSNSRSEMNVSTLELGDSALYLCASSLEGRGSYNEQFFGPGTRLTVL.

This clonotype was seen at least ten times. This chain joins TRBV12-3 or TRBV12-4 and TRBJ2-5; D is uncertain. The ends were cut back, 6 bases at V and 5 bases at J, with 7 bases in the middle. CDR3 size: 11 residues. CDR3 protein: CASRFLETQYF. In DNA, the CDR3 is TGTGCCAGCAGATTCCTGGAGACCCAGTACTTC.

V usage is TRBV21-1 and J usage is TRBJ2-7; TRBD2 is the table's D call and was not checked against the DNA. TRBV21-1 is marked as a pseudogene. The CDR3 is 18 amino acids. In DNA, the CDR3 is TGTGCCAGCAGCAAAGGGGGGACTAGCTTTCCTCCTACCTACGAGCAGTACTTC. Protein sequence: CASSKGGTSFPPTYEQYF.

CDR3 nucleotide sequence: TGTGCCAGCAGCCTTACCGGGACAGGGCTAAAGAACACTGAAGCTTTCTTT. It specifies CASSLTGTGLKNTEAFF. The V call is TRBV27, the J call TRBJ1-1, with 9 positions matching TRBD1. The J segment lost 1 base and the V segment lost 6 bases, leaving 12 bases of the junction unmatched. The germline V gene encodes CDR1 MNHEY and CDR2 SMNVEV (reference sequence). The CDR3 is made up of 17 amino acids.

CDR3 DNA: TGTGCCAGCAGCAAATCCAATCGGACAGGGGAAAAGCGAGAGACCCAGTACTTC. Translation gives CASSKSNRTGEKRETQYF. The chain has TRBV21-1 and TRBJ2-5; the D segment call TRBD1 is taken from the table without a DNA check. TRBV21-1 constitutes a pseudogene. The CDR3 runs 18 residues.

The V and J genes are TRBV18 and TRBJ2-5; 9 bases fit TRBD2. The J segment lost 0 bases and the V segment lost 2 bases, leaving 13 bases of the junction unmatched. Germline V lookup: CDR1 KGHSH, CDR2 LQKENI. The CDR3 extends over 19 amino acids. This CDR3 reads CASSPSMFQTSGYQETQYF. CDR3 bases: TGTGCCAGCTCACCAAGCATGTTTCAGACTAGCGGCTACCAAGAGACCCAGTACTTC.

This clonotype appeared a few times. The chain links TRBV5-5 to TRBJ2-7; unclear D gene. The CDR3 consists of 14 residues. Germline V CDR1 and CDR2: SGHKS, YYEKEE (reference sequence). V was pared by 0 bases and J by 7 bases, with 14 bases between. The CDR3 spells CASSLDSMVWEQYF. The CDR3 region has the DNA TGTGCCAGCAGCTTGGACAGTATGGTTTGGGAGCAGTACTTC.

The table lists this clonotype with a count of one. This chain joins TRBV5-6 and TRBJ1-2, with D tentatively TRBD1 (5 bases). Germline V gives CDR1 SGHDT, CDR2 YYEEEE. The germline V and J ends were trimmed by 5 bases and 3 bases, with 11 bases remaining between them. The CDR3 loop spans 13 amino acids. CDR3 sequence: CASSPGSDYGYTF. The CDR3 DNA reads TGTGCCAGCAGTCCAGGGTCCGACTATGGCTACACCTTC.

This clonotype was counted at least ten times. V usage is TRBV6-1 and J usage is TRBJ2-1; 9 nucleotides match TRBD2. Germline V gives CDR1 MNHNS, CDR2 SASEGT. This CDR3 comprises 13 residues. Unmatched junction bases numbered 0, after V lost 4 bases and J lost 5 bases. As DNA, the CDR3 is TGTGCCAGCAGTGTAGCGGGGGACAATGAGCAGTTCTTC. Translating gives CASSVAGDNEQFF.

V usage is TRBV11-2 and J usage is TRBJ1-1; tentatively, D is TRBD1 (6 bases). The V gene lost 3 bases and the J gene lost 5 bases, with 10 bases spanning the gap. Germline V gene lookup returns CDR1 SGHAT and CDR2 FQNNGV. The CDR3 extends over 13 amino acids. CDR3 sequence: CASSFYRETEAFF. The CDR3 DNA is TGTGCCAGCAGCTTTTACAGGGAAACTGAAGCTTTCTTT. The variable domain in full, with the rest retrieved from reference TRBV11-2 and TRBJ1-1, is EAGVAQSPRYKIIEKRQSVAFWCNPISGHATLYWYQQILGQGPKLLIQFQNNGVVDDSQLPKDRFSAERLKGVDSTLKIQPAKLEDSAVYLCASSFYRETEAFFGQGTRLTVV.

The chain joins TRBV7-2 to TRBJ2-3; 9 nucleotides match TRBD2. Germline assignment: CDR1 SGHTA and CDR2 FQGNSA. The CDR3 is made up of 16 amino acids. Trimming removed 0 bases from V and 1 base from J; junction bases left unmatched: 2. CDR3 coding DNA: TGTGCCAGCAGCTTAGCGGCGGGAGGGGGCACAGATACGCAGTATTTT. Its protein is CASSLAAGGGTDTQYF.

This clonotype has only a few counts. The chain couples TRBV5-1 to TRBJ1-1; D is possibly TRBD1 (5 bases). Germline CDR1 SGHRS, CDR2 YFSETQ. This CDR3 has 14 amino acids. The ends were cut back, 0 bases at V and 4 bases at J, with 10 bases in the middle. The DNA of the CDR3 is TGCGCCAGCAGCTTGGCCGGGACCCCCACTGAAGCTTTCTTT. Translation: CASSLAGTPTEAFF.

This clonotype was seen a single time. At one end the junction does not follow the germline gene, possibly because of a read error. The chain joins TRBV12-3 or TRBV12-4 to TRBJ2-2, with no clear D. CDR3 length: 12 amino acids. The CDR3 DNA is TGTACCAGCTGTTCCTTCGGGGGGGAGCTGTTTTTT. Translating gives CTSCSFGGELFF.

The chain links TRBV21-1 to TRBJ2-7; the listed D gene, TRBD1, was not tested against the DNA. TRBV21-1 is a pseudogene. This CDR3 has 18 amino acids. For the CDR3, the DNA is TGTGCCAGCAGCACCAGGGGAGGTCGGCGCAGCATACTCTACGAGCAGTACTTC. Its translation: CASSTRGGRRSILYEQYF.

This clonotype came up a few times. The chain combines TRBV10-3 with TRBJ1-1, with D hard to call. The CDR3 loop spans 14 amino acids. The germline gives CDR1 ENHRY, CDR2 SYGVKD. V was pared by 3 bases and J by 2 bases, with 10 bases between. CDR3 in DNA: TGTGCCATCAGTGAAATCGGGTTCAACACTGAAGCTTTCTTT. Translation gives CAISEIGFNTEAFF.

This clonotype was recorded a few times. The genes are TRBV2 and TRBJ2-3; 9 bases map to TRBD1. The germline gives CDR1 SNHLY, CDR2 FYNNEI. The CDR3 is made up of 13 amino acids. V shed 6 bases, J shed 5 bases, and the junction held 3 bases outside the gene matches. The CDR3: CASSRDREDTQYF. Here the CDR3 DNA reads TGTGCCAGCAGCCGGGACAGGGAAGATACGCAGTATTTT.

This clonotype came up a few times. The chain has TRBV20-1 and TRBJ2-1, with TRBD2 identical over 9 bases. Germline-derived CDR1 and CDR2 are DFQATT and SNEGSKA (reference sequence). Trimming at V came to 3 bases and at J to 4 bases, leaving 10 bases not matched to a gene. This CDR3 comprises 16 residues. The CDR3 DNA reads TGCAGTGCTAGCAATCTGCTAGCGGGGTATTACAATGAGCAGTTCTTC. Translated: CSASNLLAGYYNEQFF.

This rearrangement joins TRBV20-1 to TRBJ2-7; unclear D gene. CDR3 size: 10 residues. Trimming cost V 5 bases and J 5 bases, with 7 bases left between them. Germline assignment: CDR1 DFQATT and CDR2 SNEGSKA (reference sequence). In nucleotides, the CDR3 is TGCAGTGCTCAGGAAGACGAGCAGTACTTC. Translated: CSAQEDEQYF.

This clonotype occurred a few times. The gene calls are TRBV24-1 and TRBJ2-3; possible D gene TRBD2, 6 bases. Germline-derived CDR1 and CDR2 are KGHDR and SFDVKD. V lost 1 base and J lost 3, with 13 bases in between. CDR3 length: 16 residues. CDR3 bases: TGTGCCACCAGTGATTTCGGCTCGGCGGGGACAGATACGCAGTATTTT. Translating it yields CATSDFGSAGTDTQYF.

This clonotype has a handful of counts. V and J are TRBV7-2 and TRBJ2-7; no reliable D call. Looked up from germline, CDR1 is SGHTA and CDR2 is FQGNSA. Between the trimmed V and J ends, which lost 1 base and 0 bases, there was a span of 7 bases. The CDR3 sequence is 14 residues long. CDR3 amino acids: CASSLVVSSYEQYF. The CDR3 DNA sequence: TGTGCCAGCAGCTTAGTGGTTAGCTCCTACGAGCAGTACTTC.

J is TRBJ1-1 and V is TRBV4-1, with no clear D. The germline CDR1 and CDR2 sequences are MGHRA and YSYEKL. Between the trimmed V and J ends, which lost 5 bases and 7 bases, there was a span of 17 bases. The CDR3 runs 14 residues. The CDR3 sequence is CASSDDYHASEAFF. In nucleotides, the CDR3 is TGCGCCAGCAGCGACGATTACCACGCGAGTGAAGCTTTCTTT.

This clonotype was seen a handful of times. The DNA for the CDR3 is TGTGCCAGCAGTAGGACAGGGGTTAGCAATCAGCCCCAGCATTTT. It encodes CASSRTGVSNQPQHF. The chain recombines TRBV6-1 with TRBJ1-5; TRBD1 matches 9 bases. In germline, CDR1 is MNHNS, CDR2 SASEGT. This CDR3 spans 15 amino acids. Unmatched junction bases numbered 2, after V lost 5 bases and J lost 0 bases.